The next 2 T cell receptor beta chains were all read from a single sample in a study of neurological immune-mediated disorders. TCRdb ran MiXCR on the 5' RACE reads and lists one entry per CDR3 protein. The data show about 90,000 distinct CDR3 sequences, less than 15% seen once. As to time point: longitudinal time-point 2. Source material: PBMCs. The receptors were sampled from a female donor with HTLV-1-associated myelopathy (HAM/TSP).

The table lists this clonotype with many counts. The rearrangement joins TRBV6-4 to TRBJ2-2; D is tentatively TRBD1 or TRBD2 (6 bases each). The V and J ends lost 6 bases and 7 bases respectively, with 15 bases between them. Germline V lookup: CDR1 MRHNA, CDR2 SNTAGT. The CDR3 sequence is 14 residues long. The chain's CDR3 is CASRPQGGGGELFF. In nucleotides, the CDR3 is TGTGCCAGCAGACCACAGGGAGGAGGCGGGGAGCTGTTTTTT.

This clonotype was found many times. The V gene is TRBV7-8, the J gene TRBJ2-7; 7 bases fit TRBD1. Germline V gene lookup returns CDR1 SGHVS and CDR2 FQNEAQ. With V trimmed by 5 bases and J by 2 bases, 9 bases remained unmatched. This CDR3 region has 15 residues. The CDR3 nucleotides are TGTGCCAGCAGCCCGCGGCCAACAGGGGCCTACGAGCAGTACTTC. It encodes CASSPRPTGAYEQYF.